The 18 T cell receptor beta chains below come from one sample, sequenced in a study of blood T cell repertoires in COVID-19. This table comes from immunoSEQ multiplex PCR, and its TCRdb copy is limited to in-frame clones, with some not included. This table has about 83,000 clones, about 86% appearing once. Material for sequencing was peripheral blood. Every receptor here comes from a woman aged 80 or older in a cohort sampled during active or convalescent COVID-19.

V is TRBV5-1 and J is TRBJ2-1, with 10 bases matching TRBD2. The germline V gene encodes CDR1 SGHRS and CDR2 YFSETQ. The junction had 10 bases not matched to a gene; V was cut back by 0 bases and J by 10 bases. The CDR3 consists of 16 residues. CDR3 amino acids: CASSLDKAGGKREQFF. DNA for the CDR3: TGCGCCAGCAGCTTGGATAAAGCGGGAGGGAAGAGGGAGCAGTTCTTC.

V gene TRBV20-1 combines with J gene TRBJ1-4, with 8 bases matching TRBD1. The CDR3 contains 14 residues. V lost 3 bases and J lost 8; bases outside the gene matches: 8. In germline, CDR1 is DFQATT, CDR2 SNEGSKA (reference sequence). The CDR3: CSASPQGGREKLFF. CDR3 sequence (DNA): TGCAGTGCTAGTCCACAGGGGGGAAGAGAAAAACTGTTTTTT.

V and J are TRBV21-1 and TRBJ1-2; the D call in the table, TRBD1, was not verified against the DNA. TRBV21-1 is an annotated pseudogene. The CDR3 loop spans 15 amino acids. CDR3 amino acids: CASSKEEGANYGYTF. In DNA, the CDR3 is TGTGCCAGCAGCAAAGAGGAAGGGGCTAACTATGGCTACACCTTC.

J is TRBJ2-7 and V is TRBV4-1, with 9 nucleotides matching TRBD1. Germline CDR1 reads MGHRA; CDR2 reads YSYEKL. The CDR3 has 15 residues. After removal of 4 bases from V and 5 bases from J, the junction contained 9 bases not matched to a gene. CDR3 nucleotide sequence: TGCGCCAGCAGCCTTGGGTACAGGGGGCGGGACGAGCAGTACTTC. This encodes CASSLGYRGRDEQYF.

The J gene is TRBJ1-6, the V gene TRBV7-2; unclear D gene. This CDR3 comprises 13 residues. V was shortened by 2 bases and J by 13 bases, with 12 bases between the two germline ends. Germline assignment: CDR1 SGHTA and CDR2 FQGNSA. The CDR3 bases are TGTGCCAGCAGCTTACCCGGGGTGGGTCCCCTCCACTTT. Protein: CASSLPGVGPLHF.

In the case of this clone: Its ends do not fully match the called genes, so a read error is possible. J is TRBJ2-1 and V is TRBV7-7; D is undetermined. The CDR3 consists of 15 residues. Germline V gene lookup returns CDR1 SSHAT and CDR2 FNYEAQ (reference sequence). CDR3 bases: TGTGCTAGCAGCCCGAACCCGACAACCTACAATGAGCAGTTCTTC. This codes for CASSPNPTTYNEQFF.

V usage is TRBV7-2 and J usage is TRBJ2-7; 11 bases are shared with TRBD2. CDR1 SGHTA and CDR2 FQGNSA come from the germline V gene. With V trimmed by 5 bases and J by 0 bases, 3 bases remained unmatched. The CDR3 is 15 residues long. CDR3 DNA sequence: TGTGCCAGCAGCCGCGGGACTAGCGGCTCCTACGAGCAGTACGTC. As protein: CASSRGTSGSYEQYV.

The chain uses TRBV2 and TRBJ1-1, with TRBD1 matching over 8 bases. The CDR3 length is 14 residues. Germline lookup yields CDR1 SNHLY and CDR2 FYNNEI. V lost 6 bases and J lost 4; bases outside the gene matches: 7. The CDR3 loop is CASSEDRVSTEAFF. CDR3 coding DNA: TGTGCCAGCAGCGAGGACAGGGTCAGCACTGAAGCTTTCTTT.

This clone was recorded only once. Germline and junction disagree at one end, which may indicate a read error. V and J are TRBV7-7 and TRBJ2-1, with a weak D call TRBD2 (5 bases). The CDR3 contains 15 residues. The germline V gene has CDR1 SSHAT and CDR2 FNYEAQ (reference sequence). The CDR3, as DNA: TGTGCTAGCAGCTTAGCGCTAAGCGATAACAATGAGCAGTTCTTC. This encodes CASSLALSDNNEQFF.

The CDR3 region is CASSYDTALTDTQYF. In nucleotides, the CDR3 is TGTGCCAGCAGTTACGACACAGCACTCACAGATACGCAGTATTTT. V is TRBV6-5 and J is TRBJ2-3; unclear D gene. The germline gives CDR1 MNHEY, CDR2 SVGAGI. This CDR3 has 15 amino acids. Trimming removed 2 bases from V and 2 bases from J, with 11 bases in between.

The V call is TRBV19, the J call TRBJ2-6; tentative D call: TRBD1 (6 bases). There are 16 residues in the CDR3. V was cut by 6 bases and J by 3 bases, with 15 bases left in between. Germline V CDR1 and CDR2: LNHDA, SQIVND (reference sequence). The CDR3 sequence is CASSLPTGHGANVLTF. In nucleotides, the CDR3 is TGTGCCAGTAGCCTACCTACAGGGCATGGGGCCAACGTCCTGACTTTC.

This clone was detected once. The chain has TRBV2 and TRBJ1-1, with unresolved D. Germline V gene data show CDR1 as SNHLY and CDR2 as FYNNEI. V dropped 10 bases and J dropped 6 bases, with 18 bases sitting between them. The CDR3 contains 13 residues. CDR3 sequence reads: CATTREFSAEAFF. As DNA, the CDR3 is TGTGCCACCACAAGGGAGTTTTCGGCTGAAGCTTTCTTT. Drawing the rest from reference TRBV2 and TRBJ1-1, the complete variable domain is EPEVTQTPSHQVTQMGQEVILRCVPISNHLYFYWYRQILGQKVEFLVSFYNNEISEKSEIFDDQFSVERPDGSNFTLKIRSTKLEDSAMYFCATTREFSAEAFFGQGTRLTVV.

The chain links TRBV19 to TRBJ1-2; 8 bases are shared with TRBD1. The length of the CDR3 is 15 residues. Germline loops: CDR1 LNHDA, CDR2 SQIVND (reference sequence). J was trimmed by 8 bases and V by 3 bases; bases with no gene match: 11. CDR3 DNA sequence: TGTGCCAGTAGTATGGACCGGACAGGGCTCGAGGGCTACACCTTC. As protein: CASSMDRTGLEGYTF.

CDR3 sequence (DNA): TGTGCCAGCAGCTCAGGGGCTGGGGCCAACGTCCTGACTTTC. It yields the protein CASSSGAGANVLTF. This rearrangement joins TRBV5-5 to TRBJ2-6; D might be TRBD1 (6 bases). Germline V gene lookup returns CDR1 SGHKS and CDR2 YYEKEE (reference sequence). Trimming cost V 3 bases and J 2 bases, with 6 bases left between them. This CDR3 spans 14 amino acids.

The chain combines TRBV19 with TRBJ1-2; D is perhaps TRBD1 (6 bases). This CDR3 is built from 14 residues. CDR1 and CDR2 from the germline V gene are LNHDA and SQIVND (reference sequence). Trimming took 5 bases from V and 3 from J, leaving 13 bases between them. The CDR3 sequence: CASSDPGADYGYTF. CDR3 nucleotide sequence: TGTGCCAGTAGTGACCCAGGGGCTGACTATGGCTACACCTTC.

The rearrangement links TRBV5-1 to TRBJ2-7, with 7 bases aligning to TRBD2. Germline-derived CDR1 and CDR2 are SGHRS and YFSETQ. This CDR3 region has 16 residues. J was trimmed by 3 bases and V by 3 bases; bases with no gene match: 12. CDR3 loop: CASSWAPGTNLYEQYV. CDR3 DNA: TGCGCCAGCAGCTGGGCCCCCGGGACTAATCTCTACGAGCAGTACGTC.

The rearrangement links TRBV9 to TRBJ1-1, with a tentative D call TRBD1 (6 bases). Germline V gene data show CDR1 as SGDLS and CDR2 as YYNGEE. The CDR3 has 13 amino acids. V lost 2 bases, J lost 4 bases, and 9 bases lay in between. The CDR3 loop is CASSVTGGTEAFF. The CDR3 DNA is TGTGCCAGCAGCGTGACAGGCGGCACTGAAGCTTTCTTT. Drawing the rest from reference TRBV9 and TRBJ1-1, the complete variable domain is DSGVTQTPKHLITATGQRVTLRCSPRSGDLSVYWYQQSLDQGLQFLIQYYNGEERAKGNILERFSAQQFPDLHSELNLSSLELGDSALYFCASSVTGGTEAFFGQGTRLTVV.

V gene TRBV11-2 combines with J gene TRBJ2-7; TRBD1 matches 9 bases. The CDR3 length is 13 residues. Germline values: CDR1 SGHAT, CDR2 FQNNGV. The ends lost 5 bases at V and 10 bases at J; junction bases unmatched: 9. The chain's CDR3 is CASSAPQGAGQYF. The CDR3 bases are TGTGCCAGCAGCGCGCCACAGGGGGCGGGTCAGTACTTC.